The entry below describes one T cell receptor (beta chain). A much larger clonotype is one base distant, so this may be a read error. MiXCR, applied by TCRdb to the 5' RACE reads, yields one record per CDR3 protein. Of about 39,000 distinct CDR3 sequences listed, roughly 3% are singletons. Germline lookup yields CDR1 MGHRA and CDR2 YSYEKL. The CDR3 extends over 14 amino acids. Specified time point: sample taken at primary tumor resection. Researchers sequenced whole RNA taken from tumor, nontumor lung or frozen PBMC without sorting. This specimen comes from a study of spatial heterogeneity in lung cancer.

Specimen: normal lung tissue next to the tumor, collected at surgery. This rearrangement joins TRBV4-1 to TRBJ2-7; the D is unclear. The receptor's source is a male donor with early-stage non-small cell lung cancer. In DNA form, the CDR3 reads TGCGACAGCAGCCAAGACCCAGGTTCCTACGAGCAGTACTTC. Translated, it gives CDSSQDPGSYEQYF.